This record covers a single T cell receptor beta chain. The treatment was: oral pan-JAK inhibitor, 5-10 mg twice daily. The study team obtained lesional scalp punch biopsies and peripheral blood from alopecia areata patients. Sorting of PBMCs yielded the CD4+ and CD8+ T cells. The data were taken from a study of CD8+ T cells in alopecia areata. Looking at the study overall: Treated patients were given 5 to 10 mg oral tofacitinib twice daily.

The CDR3 extends over 12 amino acids. Trimming pared 6 bases from V and 5 bases from J, leaving 11 bases between. The germline gives CDR1 MNHEY, CDR2 SVGAGI. Investigators isolated RNA and reverse transcribed it into cDNA to act as the sequencing template. TCRdb keeps only in-frame clones here, not all; method: immunoSEQ multiplex PCR. The data show 180,000 or so clones, approximately 51% seen once. This clonotype originated in a human donor with alopecia areata. V gene TRBV6-5 combines with J gene TRBJ2-7, with D possibly called TRBD1 or TRBD2 (5 bases each). The source was CD8+ T cells sorted from blood, collected at week 52, from a patient treated with tofacitinib. The DNA for the CDR3 is TGTGCCAGCAGCCGCTTGGGGGACGAGCAGTACTTC. Its protein product is CASSRLGDEQYF.